This T cell receptor beta chain was recovered during a study of blood T cell repertoires in COVID-19. The CDR3 extends over 15 amino acids. Per the germline V gene, CDR1 is SGHKS and CDR2 is YYEKEE (reference sequence). Trimming took 3 bases from V and 4 from J, leaving 16 bases between them. How the authors handled the data: Amplification from reference gene primers served as the basis for estimated nucleated cell counts. The table came from immunoSEQ multiplex PCR; TCRdb's copy has only in-frame clones and leaves some out. The D gene and trimming were derived from the DNA, and the V and J assignments and clone size from that table. The data contain approximately 90,000 clones, roughly 85% of them seen just once; the ten biggest clones take up 38%.

The chain has TRBV5-5 and TRBJ1-1; TRBD1 might be the D (6 bases). Sequenced: peripheral blood. This clonotype was sampled from a man older than 75 with acute or convalescent COVID-19. DNA of the CDR3: TGTGCCAGCAGCTGGGTCGGGGGGCCGGGCACTGAAGCTTTCTTT. Translation gives CASSWVGGPGTEAFF.